The clone carrying this TCR beta chain has a handful of counts. Using its own MiXCR run on the 5' RACE reads, TCRdb lists one record per CDR3 protein. The sample has roughly 250,000 distinct CDR3 sequences, approximately 8% seen once. The CDR3 has 17 residues. V was cut by 4 bases and J by 0 bases, with 16 bases left in between. Germline CDR1 reads LNHDA; CDR2 reads SQIVND (reference sequence). All donors were healthy Caucasians. The data were obtained in a study of identical twins. These data are also associated with another study on yellow fever vaccine responses in identical twins.

The chain couples TRBV19 to TRBJ2-1; possibly TRBD1 for D (5 bases). This clonotype was obtained from a woman under 30 in good health. Specimen: CD8+ T cells sorted from blood. The CDR3 sequence is CASSTAGRTFSYNEQFF. The DNA for the CDR3 is TGTGCCAGTAGTACCGCTGGTAGGACATTCTCCTACAATGAGCAGTTCTTC.